Below, one T cell receptor beta chain is given with its context. The antigen is undetermined. The germline gives CDR1 KGHSH, CDR2 LQKENI. V was shortened by 0 bases and J by 2 bases, with 11 bases between the two germline ends. The CDR3 consists of 16 residues. TCRdb's copy holds only in-frame clones and misses some; the assay was immunoSEQ multiplex PCR. Here the sample spans 30,000 to 35,000 clones, over 60% being singletons. The data originate from a study of monozygotic twins with cystic fibrosis. Whole-study results and caveats: Co-twins had the most similar V usage for 13 of 16 pairs, J for 8. Shared CDR3 numbers were not associated with age, concordance or severity.

Sequenced input: blood. The TCR originated in a girl between 10 and 17 years old with cystic fibrosis. The chain couples TRBV18 to TRBJ1-3; D uncertain. CDR3: CASSPPGGRTGNTIYF. CDR3 bases: TGTGCCAGCTCACCACCGGGCGGCAGAACTGGAAACACCATATATTTT.